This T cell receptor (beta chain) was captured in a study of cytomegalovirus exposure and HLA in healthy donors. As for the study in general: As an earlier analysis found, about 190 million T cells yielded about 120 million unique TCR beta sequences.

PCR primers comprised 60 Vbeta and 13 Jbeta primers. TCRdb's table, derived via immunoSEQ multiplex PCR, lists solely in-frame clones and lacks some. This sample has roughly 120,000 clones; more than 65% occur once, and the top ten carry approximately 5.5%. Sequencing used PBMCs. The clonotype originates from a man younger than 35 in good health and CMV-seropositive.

CDR3 bases: TGCGCCAGCAGCTCTAGCGACGGGGGGTACAATGAGCAGTTCTTC. This codes for CASSSSDGGYNEQFF. V is TRBV4-1 and J is TRBJ2-1; 7 positions agree with TRBD2. The CDR3 runs to 15 residues. Germline V gene sequence: CDR1 MGHRA, CDR2 YSYEKL. J lost 4 bases, V lost 5 bases, and 8 bases had no gene match.